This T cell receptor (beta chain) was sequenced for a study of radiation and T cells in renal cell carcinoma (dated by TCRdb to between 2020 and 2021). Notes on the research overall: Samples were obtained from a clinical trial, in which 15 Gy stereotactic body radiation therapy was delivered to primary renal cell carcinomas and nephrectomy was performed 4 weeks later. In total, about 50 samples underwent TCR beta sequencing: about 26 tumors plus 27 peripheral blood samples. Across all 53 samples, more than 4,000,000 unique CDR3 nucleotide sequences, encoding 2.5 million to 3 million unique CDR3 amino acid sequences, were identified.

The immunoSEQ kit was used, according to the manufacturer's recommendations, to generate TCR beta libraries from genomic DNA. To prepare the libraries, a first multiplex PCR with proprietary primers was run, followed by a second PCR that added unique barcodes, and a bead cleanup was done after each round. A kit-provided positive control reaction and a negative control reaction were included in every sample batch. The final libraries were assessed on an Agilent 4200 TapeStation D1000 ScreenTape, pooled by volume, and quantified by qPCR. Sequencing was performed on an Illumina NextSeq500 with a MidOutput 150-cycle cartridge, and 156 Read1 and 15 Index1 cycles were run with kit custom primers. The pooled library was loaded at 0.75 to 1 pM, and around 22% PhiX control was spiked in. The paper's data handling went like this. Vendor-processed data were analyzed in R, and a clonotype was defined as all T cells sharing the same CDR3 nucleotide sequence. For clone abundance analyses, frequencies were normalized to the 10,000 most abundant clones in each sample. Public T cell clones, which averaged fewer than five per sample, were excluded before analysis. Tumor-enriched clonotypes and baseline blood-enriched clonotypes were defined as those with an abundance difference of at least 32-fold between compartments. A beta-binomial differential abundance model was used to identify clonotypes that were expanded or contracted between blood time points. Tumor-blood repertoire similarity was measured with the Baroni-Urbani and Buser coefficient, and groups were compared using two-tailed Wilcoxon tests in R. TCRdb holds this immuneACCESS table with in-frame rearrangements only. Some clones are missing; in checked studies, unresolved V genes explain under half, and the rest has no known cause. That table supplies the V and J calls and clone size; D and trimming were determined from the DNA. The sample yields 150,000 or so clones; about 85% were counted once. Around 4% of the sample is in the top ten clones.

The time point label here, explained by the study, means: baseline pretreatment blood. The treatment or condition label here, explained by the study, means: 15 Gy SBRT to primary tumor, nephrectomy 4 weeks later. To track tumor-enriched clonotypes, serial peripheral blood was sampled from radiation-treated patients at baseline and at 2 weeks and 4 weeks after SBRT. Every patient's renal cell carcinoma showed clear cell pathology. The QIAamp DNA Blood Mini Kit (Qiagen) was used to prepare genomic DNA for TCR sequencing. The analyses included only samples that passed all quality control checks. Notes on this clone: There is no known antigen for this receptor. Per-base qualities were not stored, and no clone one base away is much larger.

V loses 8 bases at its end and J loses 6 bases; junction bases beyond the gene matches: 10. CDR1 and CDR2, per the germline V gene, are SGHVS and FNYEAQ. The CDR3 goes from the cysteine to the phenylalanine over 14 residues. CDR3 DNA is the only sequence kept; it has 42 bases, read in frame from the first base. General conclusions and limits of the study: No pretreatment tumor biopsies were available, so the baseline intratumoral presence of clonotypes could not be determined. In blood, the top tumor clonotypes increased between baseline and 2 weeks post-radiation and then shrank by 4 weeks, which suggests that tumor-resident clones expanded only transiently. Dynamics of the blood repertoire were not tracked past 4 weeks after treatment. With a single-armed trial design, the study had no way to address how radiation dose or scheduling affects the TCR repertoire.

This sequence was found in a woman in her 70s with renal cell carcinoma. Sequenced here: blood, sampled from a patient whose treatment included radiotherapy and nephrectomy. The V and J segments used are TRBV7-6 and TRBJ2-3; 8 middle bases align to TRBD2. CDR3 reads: CASSRTSSLDTQYF. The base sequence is TGTGCCAGCTCCCGGACTAGCTCTTTGGATACGCAGTATTTT.